These 16 T cell receptor beta chains originate from one sample sequenced in a study of a mutant IDH1 vaccine in newly diagnosed glioma. No antigens are known for them. Time point in this sample: week 5, during vaccination. Doses of 300 ug of mutant IDH1 20-mer peptide were given with topical imiquimod. Repertoires were generated with immunoSEQ multiplex PCR, while TCRdb's copy carries only in-frame clones and drops some. Here the sample spans 30,000 to 45,000 clones, approximately 78% being singletons. The sample in question was PBMCs, obtained from a glioma patient whose treatment included an IDH1 peptide vaccine. The receptor source for this set is a man between 40 and 49 years old with glioma.

CDR3: CASRFGAENSPLHF. CDR3 DNA: TGCGCCAGCAGATTCGGGGCAGAAAATTCACCCCTCCACTTT. The chain is built from TRBV5-1 and TRBJ1-6; D perhaps matches TRBD1 (5 bases). There are 14 residues in the CDR3. Germline assignment: CDR1 SGHRS and CDR2 YFSETQ. V lost 5 bases, J lost 7 bases, and 13 bases lay in between. The whole variable domain, filled in from reference TRBV5-1 and TRBJ1-6, reads KAGVTQTPRYLIKTRGQQVTLSCSPISGHRSVSWYQQTPGQGLQFLFEYFSETQRNKGNFPGRFSGRQFSNSRSEMNVSTLELGDSALYLCASRFGAENSPLHFGNGTRLTVT.

This rearrangement joins TRBV10-3 to TRBJ2-7; D may correspond to TRBD1 or TRBD2 (5 bases each). The V and J ends lost 2 bases and 6 bases respectively, with 14 bases between them. CDR1 ENHRY and CDR2 SYGVKD come from the germline V gene. This CDR3 is built from 14 residues. The CDR3 reads CAISEGGTRSEQYF. CDR3 bases: TGTGCCATCAGTGAGGGGGGAACCCGGTCCGAGCAGTACTTC.

The rearrangement uses TRBV6-1 and TRBJ1-2, with D perhaps matching TRBD1 (6 bases). The V and J ends lost 2 bases and 7 bases respectively, with 14 bases between them. CDR3 size: 14 residues. In germline, CDR1 is MNHNS, CDR2 SASEGT. The CDR3 DNA follows: TGTGCCAGCAGTGAACGGGGGCAGGAGCGTGGCTACACCTTC. Protein product: CASSERGQERGYTF.

The chain has TRBV2 and TRBJ1-5, with D uncertain. CDR1 and CDR2 (germline): SNHLY, FYNNEI. This CDR3 has 15 amino acids. With 4 bases removed from V and 2 bases from J, the gap between germline ends came to 12 bases. CDR3 loop: CASSVYPSGNQPQHF. In DNA, the CDR3 is TGTGCCAGCAGTGTGTACCCCTCGGGCAATCAGCCCCAGCATTTT. Full variable domain (outside the CDR3, taken from reference TRBV2 and TRBJ1-5): EPEVTQTPSHQVTQMGQEVILRCVPISNHLYFYWYRQILGQKVEFLVSFYNNEISEKSEIFDDQFSVERPDGSNFTLKIRSTKLEDSAMYFCASSVYPSGNQPQHFGDGTRLSIL.

V gene TRBV10-1 combines with J gene TRBJ2-2; no clear D gene. The V gene's germline CDR1 is WNHNN and CDR2 SYGVQD (reference sequence). CDR3 size: 16 residues. V was clipped by 4 bases and J by 0 bases, with 12 bases between them. In nucleotides, the CDR3 is TGCGCCAGCAGTGGGTCGGCAGCCGCGAACACCGGGGAGCTGTTTTTT. It is translated as CASSGSAAANTGELFF.

This chain links TRBV19 with TRBJ1-5; unclear D gene. V shed 6 bases and J shed 6 bases, with 9 bases lying between them. CDR3 size: 12 residues. Germline CDR1 LNHDA, CDR2 SQIVND (reference sequence). The CDR3 DNA sequence: TGTGCCAGTAGCTGGGGAGGTCAGCCCCAGCATTTT. Translation: CASSWGGQPQHF.

The chain uses TRBV21-1 and TRBJ2-7; TRBD1 is the table's D call, not checked against the DNA. TRBV21-1 is an annotated pseudogene. The CDR3 contains 15 residues. CDR3 loop: CASINRPDRVYEQYF. CDR3 DNA sequence: TGTGCCAGCATCAATCGCCCGGACAGGGTTTACGAGCAGTACTTC.

The V call is TRBV6-5, the J call TRBJ2-3, with D perhaps TRBD1 or TRBD2 (6 bases each). This CDR3 contains 16 residues. The V end lost 4 bases, the J end lost 1 base, and 15 bases lay between the germline ends. Per germline, CDR1 MNHEY and CDR2 SVGAGI. CDR3: CASSFRVGGRTDTQYF. CDR3 DNA sequence: TGTGCCAGCAGTTTTAGGGTGGGGGGCCGCACAGATACGCAGTATTTT.

The J gene is TRBJ1-6, the V gene TRBV5-1; a weak D match, TRBD1 (5 bases). Germline CDR1 SGHRS, CDR2 YFSETQ. The CDR3 is 14 amino acids. Trimming pared 5 bases from V and 10 bases from J, leaving 16 bases between. The CDR3 spells CASRERGLGSPLHF. The CDR3 DNA reads as TGCGCCAGCAGAGAGAGGGGACTGGGGTCACCCCTCCACTTT.

Worth noting for this clone: The same CDR3 also results from other DNA sequences found in this sample. The CDR3 spells CASSFWGASGNEQFF. The CDR3 bases are TGTGCCAGCAGCTTCTGGGGGGCCTCGGGGAATGAGCAGTTCTTC. The chain combines TRBV7-2 with TRBJ2-1; D may correspond to TRBD1 or TRBD2 (6 bases each). CDR3 size: 15 residues. The V gene lost 3 bases and the J gene lost 7 bases, with 16 bases spanning the gap. Germline loops: CDR1 SGHTA, CDR2 FQGNSA.

This rearrangement joins TRBV6-5 to TRBJ2-7; D remains ambiguous. Trimming removed 3 bases at V and 0 bases at J, with 9 bases between. CDR3 size: 14 residues. Germline assignment: CDR1 MNHEY and CDR2 SVGAGI. The CDR3: CASSYRPSSYEQYF. The CDR3 DNA reads as TGTGCCAGCAGTTATAGGCCGAGCTCCTACGAGCAGTACTTC.

This clone appeared once. The rearrangement uses TRBV6-5 and TRBJ2-7; D is undetermined. The germline V gene encodes CDR1 MNHEY and CDR2 SVGAGI. Trimming cost V 5 bases and J 5 bases, with 16 bases left between them. The CDR3 contains 14 residues. The CDR3 region is CASSPSLDRNEQYF. Here the CDR3 DNA reads TGTGCCAGCAGTCCCTCCCTAGACCGTAACGAGCAGTACTTC.

This clone appeared once. The same CDR3 arises from other DNA sequences in this sample as well. The chain joins TRBV7-2 to TRBJ2-2; 14 nucleotides match TRBD2. After removal of 3 bases from V and 5 bases from J, the junction contained 2 bases not matched to a gene. Per germline, CDR1 SGHTA and CDR2 FQGNSA. There are 16 residues in the CDR3. Written as DNA, the CDR3 is TGTGCCAGCAGCTTGGGACTAGCGGGGGTAACCGGGGAGCTGTTTTTT. The encoded protein is CASSLGLAGVTGELFF.

This clone is a singleton in its sample. The chain recombines TRBV5-1 with TRBJ2-5; 10 bases map to TRBD1. CDR1 and CDR2 (germline): SGHRS, YFSETQ. Germline trimming cut 5 bases from V and 0 bases from J; bases unmatched to any gene: 4. This CDR3 is built from 15 residues. The CDR3 loop reads CASRSDRGYQETQYF. CDR3 coding DNA: TGCGCCAGCAGGTCGGACAGGGGGTACCAAGAGACCCAGTACTTC.

The chain combines TRBV5-8 with TRBJ1-5; 10 positions agree with TRBD1. The CDR3 has 15 residues. V shed 4 bases and J 4 bases; nucleotides not matched to a gene: 5. Germline V lookup: CDR1 SGHTS, CDR2 YDEGEE. CDR3 sequence reads: CASSGGQGWNQPQHF. DNA of the CDR3: TGTGCCAGCAGCGGGGGACAGGGGTGGAATCAGCCCCAGCATTTT.

The V gene is TRBV4-2, the J gene TRBJ2-7; D is possibly TRBD1 (7 bases). The V end was cut by 0 bases, the J end by 10 bases, with 13 bases between. Per germline, CDR1 LGHNA and CDR2 YNFKEQ. CDR3 length: 13 residues. The CDR3: CASSQEARGAQYF. The CDR3 nucleotides read TGTGCCAGCAGCCAAGAGGCCAGGGGGGCACAGTACTTC.